This is a list of T cell receptor beta chains from one sample in a study of T cell responses to AZD1222 COVID-19 vaccine. The protocol was immunoSEQ multiplex PCR, while the TCRdb copy is restricted to in-frame clones and leaves out a portion. The sample shows just over 150,000 clones, about 88% of them seen only once. Sequenced here: peripheral blood, sampled after recovery from COVID-19. These receptors were taken from an adult who had recovered from COVID-19. The CDR3 runs from the conserved cysteine through the conserved F or W. Each record gives: CDR3 protein, CDR3 DNA, CDR3 length, D gene, J gene, clone size, V gene. A D gene is named only where the DNA matches it firmly. Expanded clones are given a class, and other clones once, few, many or no size at all.

CASSISIRQGYQPQHF TGTGCCAGTAGTATTAGTATACGACAGGGGTATCAGCCCCAGCATTTT 16 TRBD1 TRBJ1-5 NA TRBV19
CASSSGGTSAANSPLHF TGTGCCAGCAGCTCGGGGGGCACCTCGGCGGCCAATTCACCCCTCCACTTT 17 NA TRBJ1-6 NA TRBV2
CASSLAQASAEAFF TGTGCCAGCAGCTTAGCGCAAGCCTCCGCTGAAGCTTTCTTT 14 NA TRBJ1-1 NA TRBV7-2
CASSPLNRVDYGYTF TGTGCCAGCAGTCCCCTCAACAGGGTGGACTATGGCTACACCTTC 15 NA TRBJ1-2 NA TRBV27
CASSEDVASSYNEQFF TGTGCCAGCAGTGAAGACGTAGCTAGCTCCTACAATGAGCAGTTCTTC 16 NA TRBJ2-1 NA TRBV2
CASSFGQNYGYTF TGTGCCAGCAGCTTTGGACAGAACTATGGCTACACCTTC 13 NA TRBJ1-2 few TRBV5-6
CASSLAIGVRNTEAFF TGTGCCAGCAGCTTAGCGATTGGGGTCCGGAACACTGAAGCTTTCTTT 16 NA TRBJ1-1 NA TRBV5-6
CASANVGGSYNEQFF TGCGCCAGCGCGAATGTGGGAGGCTCCTACAATGAGCAGTTCTTC 15 NA TRBJ2-1 NA TRBV5-1
CASSQPGQVNSPLHF TGTGCCAGCAGCCAACCGGGACAGGTTAATTCACCCCTCCACTTT 15 TRBD1 TRBJ1-6 once TRBV3-1/TRBV3-2
CASSPGLAGGPGNNEQFF TGCGCCAGCAGCCCCGGACTAGCGGGGGGGCCGGGAAACAATGAGCAGTTCTTC 18 TRBD2 TRBJ2-1 NA TRBV5-1
CASSLGQGAGTEAFF TGTGCCAGCAGCTTGGGACAGGGGGCCGGCACTGAAGCTTTCTTT 15 TRBD1 TRBJ1-1 NA TRBV5-4
CASSPVSGANVLTF TGTGCCAGCAGTCCAGTCTCTGGGGCCAACGTCCTGACTTTC 14 NA TRBJ2-6 NA TRBV9
CASREDSTYTEAFF TGCGCCAGCAGGGAGGACAGTACTTACACTGAAGCTTTCTTT 14 NA TRBJ1-1 NA TRBV5-1
CASSLLQGNTGELFF TGCGCCAGCAGCTTGTTGCAGGGTAACACCGGGGAGCTGTTTTTT 15 NA TRBJ2-2 NA TRBV5-1
CATRPPWGTSQSVGYEQYF TGTGCCACAAGGCCCCCCTGGGGGACTAGTCAATCGGTGGGTTACGAGCAGTACTTC 19 TRBD2 TRBJ2-7 NA TRBV27
CASSTRDRGYGYTF TGTGCCAGTAGTACCCGGGACAGGGGCTATGGCTACACCTTC 14 TRBD1 TRBJ1-2 NA TRBV19
CASSKGGVTTEAFF TGTGCCAGCAGTAAGGGAGGCGTAACCACTGAAGCTTTCTTT 14 NA TRBJ1-1 NA TRBV25-1
CASSLDDGPNTEAFF TGTGCCAGCAGCCTGGATGACGGACCGAACACTGAAGCTTTCTTT 15 NA TRBJ1-1 once TRBV6-5
CAIRTGDSGYTF TGTGCCATCAGAACAGGGGACTCTGGCTACACCTTC 12 TRBD1 TRBJ1-2 few TRBV10-3
CASSALAGGITDTQYF TGCGCCAGCAGCGCTCTAGCGGGAGGTATCACAGATACGCAGTATTTT 16 TRBD2 TRBJ2-3 few TRBV10-1
CSVEFGSGNTIYF TGCAGCGTTGAATTCGGCTCTGGAAACACCATATATTTT 13 NA TRBJ1-3 NA TRBV29-1
CSASEQARSGNTIYF TGCAGTGCTAGTGAACAGGCCCGCTCTGGAAACACCATATATTTT 15 NA TRBJ1-3 NA TRBV20-1
CASSMPSPHGYTF TGTGCCAGTAGTATGCCTTCTCCCCACGGCTACACCTTC 13 NA TRBJ1-2 NA TRBV19
CASGLRTGTGNTIYF TGTGCTAGTGGTTTGAGGACAGGGACTGGAAACACCATATATTTT 15 TRBD1 TRBJ1-3 NA TRBV12-5
CASSHNREATGELFF TGTGCCAGCAGCCATAACAGGGAGGCCACCGGGGAGCTGTTTTTT 15 NA TRBJ2-2 NA TRBV14
CASSLYQETQYF TGCGCCAGCAGCTTGTACCAAGAGACCCAGTACTTC 12 NA TRBJ2-5 once TRBV5-1
CASSGWTGNTDTQYF TGTGCCAGCAGTGGGTGGACAGGTAACACAGATACGCAGTATTTT 15 TRBD1 TRBJ2-3 NA TRBV2
CASSRGTYPADEQYF TGTGCCAGCAGTAGGGGCACCTATCCGGCCGACGAGCAGTACTTC 15 NA TRBJ2-7 NA TRBV5-6
CASSFGQRSNQPQHF TGTGCCAGCAGTTTCGGACAGAGAAGCAATCAGCCCCAGCATTTT 15 NA TRBJ1-5 NA TRBV6-5
CSVVKGSLTYEQYF TGCAGCGTTGTAAAGGGGTCGTTAACCTACGAGCAGTACTTC 14 NA TRBJ2-7 NA TRBV29-1
CASSLGEQFF TGTGCCAGCAGCTTGGGTGAGCAGTTCTTC 10 NA TRBJ2-1 NA TRBV11-2
CASSINVHNEQFF TGCGCCAGCAGCATAAATGTCCACAATGAGCAGTTCTTC 13 NA TRBJ2-1 NA TRBV5-1
CATSRVAQFEQYF TGTGCCACCAGCAGAGTAGCGCAATTTGAGCAGTACTTC 13 NA TRBJ2-7 NA TRBV15
CASSAKIQGGHYEQYF TGTGCCAGCAGCGCAAAGATACAGGGGGGCCACTACGAGCAGTACTTC 16 TRBD1 TRBJ2-7 NA TRBV9
CASNSRGGYTF TGTGCCAGCAACTCCCGAGGGGGCTACACCTTC 11 NA TRBJ1-2 NA TRBV9
CASSRVDEQFF TGTGCCAGCAGTAGAGTAGATGAGCAGTTCTTC 11 NA TRBJ2-1 once TRBV6-6
CASSFSDGTGGEQYF TGTGCCAGCAGTTTCTCGGACGGAACAGGGGGCGAGCAGTACTTC 15 TRBD1 TRBJ2-7 NA TRBV28
CASSSAGVGYGYTF TGTGCCAGCAGTTCGGCAGGGGTGGGCTATGGCTACACCTTC 14 NA TRBJ1-2 NA TRBV6-6
CASSEADGTGELFF TGCGCCAGCAGTGAGGCGGATGGCACCGGGGAGCTGTTTTTT 14 NA TRBJ2-2 NA TRBV10-1
CASSSSGGLNTIYF TGTGCCAGCAGTTCATCAGGGGGCCTAAACACCATATATTTT 14 TRBD1 TRBJ1-3 NA TRBV28
CASSHKGTSGGEVTDTQYF TGTGCCAGCAGCCACAAGGGGACTAGCGGGGGGGAAGTCACAGATACGCAGTATTTT 19 TRBD2 TRBJ2-3 NA TRBV3-1/TRBV3-2
CATSRGPGSYNEQFF TGTGCCACCAGCAGAGGCCCGGGATCCTACAATGAGCAGTTCTTC 15 NA TRBJ2-1 NA TRBV15
CASSEGLGGALKTQYF TGTGCCAGCAGTGAAGGCCTCGGGGGGGCGTTGAAGACCCAGTACTTC 16 TRBD2 TRBJ2-5 NA TRBV2
CASTYGLNPYEQYF TGTGCCAGCACTTACGGACTAAACCCCTACGAGCAGTACTTC 14 NA TRBJ2-7 NA TRBV7-2
CASSSEETGDLNQPQHF TGTGCCAGCAGTAGCGAGGAGACAGGGGATCTCAATCAGCCCCAGCATTTT 17 TRBD1 TRBJ1-5 NA TRBV6-2/TRBV6-3
CASRSEGQGMNTGELFF TGTGCAAGTCGCTCCGAGGGACAGGGGATGAACACCGGGGAGCTGTTTTTT 17 NA TRBJ2-2 NA TRBV12-2
CASSPPGQSSYEQYF TGTGCCAGCAGCCCTCCGGGACAGTCCTCCTACGAGCAGTACTTC 15 TRBD1 TRBJ2-7 NA TRBV3-1/TRBV3-2
CASSLRDRGPYEQYF TGTGCCAGCAGCTTACGAGACAGGGGGCCCTACGAGCAGTACTTC 15 TRBD1 TRBJ2-7 NA TRBV7-3
CASSLPPGLAGPNTGELFF TGTGCCAGCTCACTCCCGCCGGGACTAGCGGGCCCGAACACCGGGGAGCTGTTTTTT 19 TRBD2 TRBJ2-2 once TRBV18
CASSVDPATEAFF TGTGCCAGCAGCGTAGATCCAGCCACTGAAGCTTTCTTT 13 NA TRBJ1-1 NA TRBV9